A single sample gave rise to the 2 T cell receptor beta chains below, sequenced in a study of Ad26.COV2.S vaccination and SARS-CoV-2 variants. The treatment was: roughly 18 received Ad26.COV2.S at low or high dose, single or two shots; a few received placebo; per-sample allocation not given. Samples were taken on day 63 after the first vaccine or placebo injection. TCRdb's copy holds only in-frame clones and misses some; the assay was immunoSEQ multiplex PCR. The sample shows 360,000 or so clones, more than 75% of them seen only once. The material sequenced was peripheral blood, taken in a trial of Ad26.COV2.S vaccine versus placebo. Receptors originate from a person aged 18-60 years who received the Ad26.COV2.S COVID-19 vaccine or a placebo.

The V call is TRBV7-9, the J call TRBJ2-5; 8 nucleotides align to TRBD1. This CDR3 spans 14 amino acids. Germline CDR1 and CDR2: SEHNR and FQNEAQ (reference sequence). Trimming cost V 5 bases and J 1 base; bases outside gene matches: 3. CDR3 region: CASSRTGFQETQYF. The CDR3 coding sequence is TGTGCCAGCAGCCGGACAGGGTTCCAAGAGACCCAGTACTTC.

The chain links TRBV3-1 (or the pseudogene TRBV3-2) to TRBJ2-7; TRBD1 matches at 8 bases. Matching the DNA end better, TRBJ2-1 makes the J call doubtful. This CDR3 contains 17 residues. The V gene's germline CDR1 is LGHDT and CDR2 YNNKEL (reference sequence). DNA of the CDR3: TGTGCCAGCAGCCCGTTGGGAGGACAGGGAGTTGAAAATGAGCAGTTCTTC. Its translation is CASSPLGGQGVENEQFF.